This T cell receptor beta chain was identified in a study of T-cell memory formation after mild COVID-19. This clonotype was seen a handful of times. The antigen is not known. Researchers used 5'RACE with constant-segment primers to make TCR alpha and TCR beta cDNA libraries that carry sample barcodes and UMIs. TCRdb recomputed calls from the 5' RACE reads with MiXCR, one row per CDR3 protein. The sample carries some 64,000 distinct CDR3 sequences, over 8.5% recorded once. The CDR3 runs to 14 residues. CDR1 SGDLS and CDR2 YYNGEE come from the germline V gene. The ends lost 2 bases at V and 2 bases at J; junction bases unmatched: 1. Study-level points and caveats: Of the contracting clones, CD4+ ones lay mainly in CM and EM, and CD8+ ones in EMRA. Nothing showed for sure that second-wave clones peaking on day 37 were SARS-CoV-2 specific.

The V and J genes are TRBV9 and TRBJ1-3; 7 bases map to TRBD1. The sequenced sample consisted of PBMCs or a T cell subset sorted from them (not recorded which). The clonotype comes from a man between 18 and 29 years old who had mild COVID-19 (a few samples of this study predate the infection). Cell type and time point are not known. The CDR3 bases are TGTGCCAGCAGCGTCGGGACAGCTGGAAACACCATATATTTT. As protein: CASSVGTAGNTIYF.